The rows below give T cell receptor beta chains drawn from one sample of a study of T-cell memory formation after mild COVID-19. In TCRdb, the 5' RACE reads were re-called with MiXCR into one record per CDR3 protein. This repertoire shows about 150,000 distinct CDR3 sequences, approximately 14% found once; its top ten account for 14%. The sequenced material came from PBMCs or a T cell subset sorted from them (not recorded which). These receptor sequences come from an adult woman who had mild COVID-19 (a few samples of this study predate the infection). Cell type and time point are not known. Both conserved end residues are part of each CDR3.

j_gene: TRBJ2-7
v_gene: TRBV7-2
CDR3aa: CASSFRERVMYEQYF

j_gene: TRBJ2-3
v_gene: TRBV4-1
CDR3aa: CASSRNFGLAGGEVTQYF

j_gene: TRBJ2-2
v_gene: TRBV6-5
CDR3aa: CASSWLALRGGELFF

j_gene: TRBJ2-1
v_gene: TRBV4-1
CDR3aa: CASSQDVGSEQFF

j_gene: TRBJ2-1
v_gene: TRBV24-1
CDR3aa: CATSDRTGEGNEQFF

j_gene: TRBJ2-3
v_gene: TRBV18
CDR3aa: CASSPAVPGQGITDTQYF

j_gene: TRBJ2-7
v_gene: TRBV7-2
CDR3aa: CASSFDRSSYEQYF

j_gene: TRBJ2-5
v_gene: TRBV15
CDR3aa: CATSPGTSGGANQYF

j_gene: TRBJ2-1
v_gene: TRBV5-5
CDR3aa: CASSGGGGTFNEQFF

j_gene: TRBJ2-7
v_gene: TRBV18
CDR3aa: CASSLWRDRTYEQYF

j_gene: TRBJ2-7
v_gene: TRBV5-1
CDR3aa: CASSFGGVSSYEQYF

j_gene: TRBJ1-3
v_gene: TRBV25-1
CDR3aa: CASRSLSGNTIYF

j_gene: TRBJ2-1
v_gene: TRBV4-1
CDR3aa: CAGSQERLAGDNEQFF

j_gene: TRBJ2-1
v_gene: TRBV14
CDR3aa: CASSQLKERDRPPFF

j_gene: TRBJ2-7
v_gene: TRBV19
CDR3aa: CARAGGPSYEQYF

j_gene: TRBJ2-2
v_gene: TRBV10-3
CDR3aa: CAISSSSTGELFF

j_gene: TRBJ1-1
v_gene: TRBV10-3
CDR3aa: CAISDVGKGMNTEAFF

j_gene: TRBJ2-1
v_gene: TRBV29-1
CDR3aa: CSVEDGNRDNEQFF

j_gene: TRBJ2-1
v_gene: TRBV19
CDR3aa: CASSIPPTSGGQFF

j_gene: TRBJ1-2
v_gene: TRBV25-1
CDR3aa: CASSAQQGLGGYTF

j_gene: TRBJ2-7
v_gene: TRBV6-1
CDR3aa: CASSEFSYEQYF

j_gene: TRBJ1-2
v_gene: TRBV20-1
CDR3aa: CSARETTVTDGYTF

j_gene: TRBJ1-1
v_gene: TRBV5-1
CDR3aa: CASSQGVDTEAFF

j_gene: TRBJ1-2
v_gene: TRBV5-5
CDR3aa: CASSTTGANYGYTF

j_gene: TRBJ2-3
v_gene: TRBV12-3/TRBV12-4
CDR3aa: CASSAHQGADTKYF

j_gene: TRBJ1-1
v_gene: TRBV9
CDR3aa: CASSALQRANTEAFF

j_gene: TRBJ1-1
v_gene: TRBV5-6
CDR3aa: CASSLNSNTEAFF

j_gene: TRBJ2-1
v_gene: TRBV7-6
CDR3aa: CASSPGLAAYNEQFF

j_gene: TRBJ2-1
v_gene: TRBV20-1
CDR3aa: CSASPGLLSYNEQFF

j_gene: TRBJ1-1
v_gene: TRBV7-2
CDR3aa: CASSPQIRLLTNTEAFF

j_gene: TRBJ2-1
v_gene: TRBV6-4
CDR3aa: CASSDGGASYNEQFF

j_gene: TRBJ1-1
v_gene: TRBV2
CDR3aa: CASSEDSDNLPGTEAFF

j_gene: TRBJ1-2
v_gene: TRBV6-1
CDR3aa: CASSEEPDLYGYTF

j_gene: TRBJ2-7
v_gene: TRBV4-2
CDR3aa: CASSISSGQSYEQYF

j_gene: TRBJ2-7
v_gene: TRBV7-2
CDR3aa: CASSLVVGTYEQYF

j_gene: TRBJ2-1
v_gene: TRBV5-1
CDR3aa: CASSLRDEAYNEQFF

j_gene: TRBJ2-5
v_gene: TRBV30
CDR3aa: CAWMGQGTETQYF

j_gene: TRBJ2-3
v_gene: TRBV7-8
CDR3aa: CASSSPPRTSGGALDTQYF

j_gene: TRBJ2-2
v_gene: TRBV29-1
CDR3aa: CSVVRDTGELFF

j_gene: TRBJ1-5
v_gene: TRBV20-1
CDR3aa: CSARETDYSNQPQHF

j_gene: TRBJ2-5
v_gene: TRBV5-4
CDR3aa: CASSLDSQETQYF

j_gene: TRBJ2-7
v_gene: TRBV5-1
CDR3aa: CASSLARTGGDEQYF

j_gene: TRBJ2-2
v_gene: TRBV29-1
CDR3aa: CSGGETGGTGELFF

j_gene: TRBJ1-1
v_gene: TRBV5-1
CDR3aa: CASSPRTGFSTEAFF

j_gene: TRBJ1-1
v_gene: TRBV2
CDR3aa: CATMDRRESNTEAFF

j_gene: TRBJ2-3
v_gene: TRBV29-1
CDR3aa: CSVEPGQSTDTQYF

j_gene: TRBJ2-1
v_gene: TRBV29-1
CDR3aa: CSVDLAGGNNEQFF

j_gene: TRBJ2-7
v_gene: TRBV7-9
CDR3aa: CASSSDSRGYEQYF

j_gene: TRBJ1-1
v_gene: TRBV9
CDR3aa: CASSATGTLNTEAFF

j_gene: TRBJ2-7
v_gene: TRBV5-6
CDR3aa: CASSFLLAGPAHEQYF

j_gene: TRBJ1-2
v_gene: TRBV6-5
CDR3aa: CASSRPGQGGGYTF

j_gene: TRBJ2-2
v_gene: TRBV20-1
CDR3aa: CSAIHTNTGELFF

j_gene: TRBJ2-1
v_gene: TRBV7-7
CDR3aa: CASSGGGTLGHNEQFF